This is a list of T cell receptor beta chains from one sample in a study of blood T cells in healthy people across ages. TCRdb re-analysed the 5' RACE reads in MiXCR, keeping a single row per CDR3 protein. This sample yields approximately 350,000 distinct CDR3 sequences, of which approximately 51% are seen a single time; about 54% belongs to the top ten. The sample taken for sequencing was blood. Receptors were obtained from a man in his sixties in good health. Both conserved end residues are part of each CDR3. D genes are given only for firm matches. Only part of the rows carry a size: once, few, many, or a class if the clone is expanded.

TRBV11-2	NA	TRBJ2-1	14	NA	TGTGCCAGCAGCTTCACGTTGGGACACAATGAGCAGTTCTTC	CASSFTLGHNEQFF
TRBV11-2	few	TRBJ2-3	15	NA	TGTGCCAGCTCCGGGGCTGGGGGACCACCAGATACGCAGTATTTT	CASSGAGGPPDTQYF
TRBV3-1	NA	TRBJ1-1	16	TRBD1	TGTGCCAGCAACCAGACAGGGGGCGCAGGGAACACTGAAGCTTTCTTT	CASNQTGGAGNTEAFF
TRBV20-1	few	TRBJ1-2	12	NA	TGCAGTGGGGGGGGTGGGAACTATGGCTACACCTTC	CSGGGGNYGYTF
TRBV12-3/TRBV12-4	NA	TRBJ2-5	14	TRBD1	TGTGCCAGCAGACGGACAGGGCCACAAGAGACCCAGTACTTC	CASRRTGPQETQYF
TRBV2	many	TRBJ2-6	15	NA	TGTGCCAGCAGTGATTGGGCCTCTGGGGCCAACGTCCTGACTTTC	CASSDWASGANVLTF
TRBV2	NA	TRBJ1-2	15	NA	TGTGCCAGCAGGGGCCAGGGGACCTCTAACTATGGCTACACCTTC	CASRGQGTSNYGYTF
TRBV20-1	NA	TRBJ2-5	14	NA	TGCAGTGCTAGAATAGCGATTGGGGGAGAGACCCAGTACTTC	CSARIAIGGETQYF
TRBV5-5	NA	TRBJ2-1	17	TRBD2	TGTGCCAGCAGCTTGGGGGCTAGCGGGCTCCTAAAGGATGAGCAGTTTTTC	CASSLGASGLLKDEQFF
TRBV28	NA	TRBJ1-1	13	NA	TGTGCCAGCAGTTTTACGGGGGTCCCTGAAGCTTTCTTT	CASSFTGVPEAFF
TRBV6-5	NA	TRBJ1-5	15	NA	TGTGCCAGCAGTTCCAGGGTGGCGAGCAATCAGCCCCAGCATTTT	CASSSRVASNQPQHF